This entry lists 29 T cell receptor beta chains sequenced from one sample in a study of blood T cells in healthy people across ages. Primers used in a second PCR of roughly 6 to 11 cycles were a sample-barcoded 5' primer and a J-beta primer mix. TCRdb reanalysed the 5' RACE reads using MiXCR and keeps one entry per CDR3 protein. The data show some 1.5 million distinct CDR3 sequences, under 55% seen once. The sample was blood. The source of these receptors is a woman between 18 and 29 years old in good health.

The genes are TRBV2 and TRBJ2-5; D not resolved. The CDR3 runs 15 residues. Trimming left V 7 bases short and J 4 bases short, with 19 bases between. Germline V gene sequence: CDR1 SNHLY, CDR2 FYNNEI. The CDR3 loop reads CASMWYPRLGETQYF. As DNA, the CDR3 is TGTGCCAGCATGTGGTATCCTCGTCTGGGAGAGACCCAGTACTTC.

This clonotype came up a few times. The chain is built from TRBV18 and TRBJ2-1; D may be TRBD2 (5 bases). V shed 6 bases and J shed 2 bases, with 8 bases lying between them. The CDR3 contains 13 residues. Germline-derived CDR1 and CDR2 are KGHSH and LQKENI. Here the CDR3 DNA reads TGTGCCAGCTCGGGAGACACCTACAATGAGCAGTTCTTC. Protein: CASSGDTYNEQFF.

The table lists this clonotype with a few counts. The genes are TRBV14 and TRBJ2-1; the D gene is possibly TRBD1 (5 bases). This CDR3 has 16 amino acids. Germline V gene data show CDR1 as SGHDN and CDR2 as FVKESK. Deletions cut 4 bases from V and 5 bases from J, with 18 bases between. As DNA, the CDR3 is TGTGCCAGCAGCCTCTCGGACATTTTTGCACACAATGAGCAGTTCTTC. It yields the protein CASSLSDIFAHNEQFF. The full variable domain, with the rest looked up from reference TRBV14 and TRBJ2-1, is EAGVTQFPSHSVIEKGQTVTLRCDPISGHDNLYWYRRVMGKEIKFLLHFVKESKQDESGMPNNRFLAERTGGTYSTLKVQPAELEDSGVYFCASSLSDIFAHNEQFFGPGTRLTVL.

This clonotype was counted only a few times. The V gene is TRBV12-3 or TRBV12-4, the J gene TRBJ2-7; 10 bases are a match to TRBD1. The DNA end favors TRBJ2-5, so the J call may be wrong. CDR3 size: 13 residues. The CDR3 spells CASSGDRGQTQYF. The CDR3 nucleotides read TGTGCCAGTTCAGGGGACAGGGGCCAGACCCAGTACTTC.

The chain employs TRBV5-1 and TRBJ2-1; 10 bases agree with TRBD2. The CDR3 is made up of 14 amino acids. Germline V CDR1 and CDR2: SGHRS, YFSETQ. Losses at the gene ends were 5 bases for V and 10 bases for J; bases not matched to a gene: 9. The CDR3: CASSTSGATEEQFF. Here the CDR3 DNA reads TGCGCCAGCAGTACTAGCGGGGCGACAGAGGAGCAGTTCTTC.

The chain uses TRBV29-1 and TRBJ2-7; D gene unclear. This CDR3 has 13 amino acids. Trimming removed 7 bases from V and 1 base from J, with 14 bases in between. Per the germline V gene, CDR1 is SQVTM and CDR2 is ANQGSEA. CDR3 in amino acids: CSAADSFSYEQYF. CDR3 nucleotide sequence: TGCAGCGCTGCAGATAGCTTTTCCTACGAGCAGTACTTC.

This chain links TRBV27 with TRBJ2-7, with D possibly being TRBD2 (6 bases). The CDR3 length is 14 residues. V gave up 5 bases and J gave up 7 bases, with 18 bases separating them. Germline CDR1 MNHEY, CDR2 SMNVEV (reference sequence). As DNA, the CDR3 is TGTGCCAGCAGTCCGTGGGACGGACTACAGGAGCAGTACTTC. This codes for CASSPWDGLQEQYF.

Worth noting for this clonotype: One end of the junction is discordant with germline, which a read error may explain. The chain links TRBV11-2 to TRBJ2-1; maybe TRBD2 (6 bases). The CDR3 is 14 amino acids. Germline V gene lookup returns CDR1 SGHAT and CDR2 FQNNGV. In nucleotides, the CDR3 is TGTGCCAGCAGCTCTCCCGGGGAGGACGATGAGCGGTTCTTC. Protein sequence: CASSSPGEDDERFF.

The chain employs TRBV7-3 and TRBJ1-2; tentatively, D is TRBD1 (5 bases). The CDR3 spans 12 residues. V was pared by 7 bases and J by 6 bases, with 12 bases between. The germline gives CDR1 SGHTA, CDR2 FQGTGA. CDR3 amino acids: CASKGIEDGYTF. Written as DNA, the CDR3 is TGTGCCAGCAAGGGGATTGAAGATGGCTACACCTTC.

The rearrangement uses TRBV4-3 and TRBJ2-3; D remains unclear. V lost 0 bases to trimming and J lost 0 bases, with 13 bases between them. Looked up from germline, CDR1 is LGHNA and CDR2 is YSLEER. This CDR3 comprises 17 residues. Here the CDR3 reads CASSQEVLGYSTDTQYF. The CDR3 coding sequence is TGCGCCAGCAGCCAAGAAGTGTTGGGGTATAGCACAGATACGCAGTATTTT.

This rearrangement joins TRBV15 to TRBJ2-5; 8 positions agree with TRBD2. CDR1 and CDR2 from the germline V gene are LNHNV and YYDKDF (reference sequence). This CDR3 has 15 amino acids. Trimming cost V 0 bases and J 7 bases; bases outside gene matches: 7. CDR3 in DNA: TGTGCCACCAGCAGAGACTTATCTAGCGGGCTGACCCAGTACTTC. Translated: CATSRDLSSGLTQYF. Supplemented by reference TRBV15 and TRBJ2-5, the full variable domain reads DAMVIQNPRYQVTQFGKPVTLSCSQTLNHNVMYWYQQKSSQAPKLLFHYYDKDFNNEADTPDNFQSRRPNTSFCFLDIRSPGLGDTAMYLCATSRDLSSGLTQYFGPGTRLLVL.

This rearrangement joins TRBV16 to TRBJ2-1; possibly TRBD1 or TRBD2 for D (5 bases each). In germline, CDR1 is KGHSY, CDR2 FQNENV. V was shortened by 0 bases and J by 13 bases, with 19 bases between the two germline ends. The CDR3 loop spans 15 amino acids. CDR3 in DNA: TGTGCCAGCAGCCAATCGGGGTCAAAAGGGGAGACCCAGTTCTTC. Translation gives CASSQSGSKGETQFF. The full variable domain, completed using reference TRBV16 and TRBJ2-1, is GEEVAQTPKHLVRGEGQKAKLYCAPIKGHSYVFWYQQVLKNEFKFLISFQNENVFDETGMPKERFSAKCLPNSPCSLEIQATKLEDSAVYFCASSQSGSKGETQFFGPGTRLTVL.

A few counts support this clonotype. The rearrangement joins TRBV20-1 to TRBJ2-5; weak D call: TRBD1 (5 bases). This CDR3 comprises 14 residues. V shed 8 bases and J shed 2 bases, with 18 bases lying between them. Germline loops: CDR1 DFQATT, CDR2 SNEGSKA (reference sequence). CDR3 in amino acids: CSCRGRERQETQYF. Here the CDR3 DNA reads TGCAGTTGCAGAGGCAGGGAAAGACAAGAGACCCAGTACTTC.

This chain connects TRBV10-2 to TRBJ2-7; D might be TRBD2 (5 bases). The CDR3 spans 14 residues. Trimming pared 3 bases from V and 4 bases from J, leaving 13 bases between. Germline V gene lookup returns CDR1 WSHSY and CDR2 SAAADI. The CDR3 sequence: CASSDLGSRYEQYF. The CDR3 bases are TGCGCCAGCAGTGACCTGGGGAGTCGGTACGAGCAGTACTTC.

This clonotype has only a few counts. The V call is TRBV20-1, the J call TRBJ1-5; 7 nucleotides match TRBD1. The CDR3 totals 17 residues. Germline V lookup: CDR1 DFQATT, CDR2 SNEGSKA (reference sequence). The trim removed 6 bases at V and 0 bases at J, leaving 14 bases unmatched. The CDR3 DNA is TGCAGTGCCGCCGGGACAGCCTCTTATTATAGCAATCAGCCCCAGCATTTT. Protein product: CSAAGTASYYSNQPQHF.

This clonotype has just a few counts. DNA for the CDR3: TGTGCCAGCAGCCAAGGGGAGGCCCACACCGGGGAGCTGTTTTTT. Protein sequence: CASSQGEAHTGELFF. The V gene is TRBV4-2, the J gene TRBJ2-2; possibly TRBD2 for D (6 bases). This CDR3 spans 15 amino acids. Trimming took 1 base from V and 3 from J, leaving 9 bases between them. The germline gives CDR1 LGHNA, CDR2 YNFKEQ.

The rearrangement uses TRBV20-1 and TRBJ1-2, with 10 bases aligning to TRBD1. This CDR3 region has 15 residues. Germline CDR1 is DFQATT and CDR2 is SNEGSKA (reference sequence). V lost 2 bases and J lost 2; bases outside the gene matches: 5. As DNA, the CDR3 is TGCAGTGCTAGATGGGACAGGGGAAGAAACTATGGCTACACCTTC. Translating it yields CSARWDRGRNYGYTF.

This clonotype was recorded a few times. CDR3 bases: TGTGCCAGCAGCCCCGGTCCCAGGGCTCTTCATGAGCAGTTCTTC. Translation gives CASSPGPRALHEQFF. The V and J genes are TRBV7-2 and TRBJ2-1, with D possibly matching TRBD1 (5 bases). Trimming took 5 bases from V and 8 from J, leaving 19 bases between them. Per germline, CDR1 SGHTA and CDR2 FQGNSA. The CDR3 extends over 15 amino acids.

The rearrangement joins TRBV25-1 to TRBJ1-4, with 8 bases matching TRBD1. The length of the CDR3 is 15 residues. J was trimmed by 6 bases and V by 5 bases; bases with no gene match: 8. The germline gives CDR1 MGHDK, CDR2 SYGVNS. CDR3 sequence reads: CASSPMNRGDEKLFF. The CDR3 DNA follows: TGTGCCAGCAGTCCGATGAACAGGGGGGATGAAAAACTGTTTTTT. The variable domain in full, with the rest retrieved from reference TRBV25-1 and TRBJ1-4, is EADIYQTPRYLVIGTGKKITLECSQTMGHDKMYWYQQDPGMELHLIHYSYGVNSTEKGDLSSESTVSRIRTEHFPLTLESARPSHTSQYLCASSPMNRGDEKLFFGSGTQLSVL.

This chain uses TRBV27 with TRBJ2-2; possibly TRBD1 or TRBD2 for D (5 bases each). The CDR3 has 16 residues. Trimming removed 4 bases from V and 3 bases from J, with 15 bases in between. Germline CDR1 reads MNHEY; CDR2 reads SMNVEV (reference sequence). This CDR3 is CASSYGRGRYTGELFF. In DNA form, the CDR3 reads TGTGCCAGCAGTTACGGCCGGGGCCGTTACACCGGGGAGCTGTTTTTT.

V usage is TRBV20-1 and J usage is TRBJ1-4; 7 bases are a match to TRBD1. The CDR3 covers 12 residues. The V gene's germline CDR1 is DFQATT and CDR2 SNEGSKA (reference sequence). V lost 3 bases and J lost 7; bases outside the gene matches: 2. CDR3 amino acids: CSARGQTEKLFF. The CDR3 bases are TGCAGTGCTAGGGGACAGACTGAAAAACTGTTTTTT.

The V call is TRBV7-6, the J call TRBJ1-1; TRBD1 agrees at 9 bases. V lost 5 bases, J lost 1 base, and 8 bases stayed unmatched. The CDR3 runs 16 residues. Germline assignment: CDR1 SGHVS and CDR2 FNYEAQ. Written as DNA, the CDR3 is TGTGCCAGCAGCACTACAGGGGGCTTGGGGAACACTGAAGCTTTCTTT. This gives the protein CASSTTGGLGNTEAFF.

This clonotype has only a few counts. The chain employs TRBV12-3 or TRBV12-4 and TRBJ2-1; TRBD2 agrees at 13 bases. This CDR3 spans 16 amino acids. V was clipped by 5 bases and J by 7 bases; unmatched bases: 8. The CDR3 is CASSGIGTSGINEQFF. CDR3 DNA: TGTGCCAGCAGTGGTATCGGGACTAGCGGGATTAATGAGCAGTTCTTC.

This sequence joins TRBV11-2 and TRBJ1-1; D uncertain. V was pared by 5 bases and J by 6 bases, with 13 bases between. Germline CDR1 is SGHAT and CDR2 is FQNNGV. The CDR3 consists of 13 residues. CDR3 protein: CASSRSVGAEAFF. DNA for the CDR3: TGTGCCAGCAGCAGATCGGTCGGGGCTGAAGCTTTCTTT.

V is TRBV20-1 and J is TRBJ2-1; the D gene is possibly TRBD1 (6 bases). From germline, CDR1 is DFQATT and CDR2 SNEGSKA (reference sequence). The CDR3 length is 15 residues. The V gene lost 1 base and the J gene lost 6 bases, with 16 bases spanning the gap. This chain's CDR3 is CSARVRVGAINEQFF. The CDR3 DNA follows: TGCAGTGCTAGAGTTCGGGTGGGGGCGATCAATGAGCAGTTCTTC.

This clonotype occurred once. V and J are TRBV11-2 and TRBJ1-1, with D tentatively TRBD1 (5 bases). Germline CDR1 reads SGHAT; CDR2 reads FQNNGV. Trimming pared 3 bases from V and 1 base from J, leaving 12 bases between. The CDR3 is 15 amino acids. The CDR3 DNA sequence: TGTGCCAGCAGCTTGCTGGCCGGGGGGAACACTGAAGCTTTCTTT. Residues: CASSLLAGGNTEAFF.

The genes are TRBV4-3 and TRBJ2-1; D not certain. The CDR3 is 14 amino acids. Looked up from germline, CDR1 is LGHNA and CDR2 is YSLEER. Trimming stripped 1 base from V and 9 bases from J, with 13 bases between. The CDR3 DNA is TGCGCCAGCAGCCAAGCCCGGCTAGTAGGTGAGCAGTTCTTC. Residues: CASSQARLVGEQFF.

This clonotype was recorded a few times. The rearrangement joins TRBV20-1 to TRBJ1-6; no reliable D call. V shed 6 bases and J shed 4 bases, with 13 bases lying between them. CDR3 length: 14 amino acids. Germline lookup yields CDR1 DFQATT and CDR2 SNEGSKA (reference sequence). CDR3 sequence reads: CSATFSSYNSPLHF. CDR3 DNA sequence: TGCAGTGCCACGTTCAGTAGTTATAATTCACCCCTCCACTTT.

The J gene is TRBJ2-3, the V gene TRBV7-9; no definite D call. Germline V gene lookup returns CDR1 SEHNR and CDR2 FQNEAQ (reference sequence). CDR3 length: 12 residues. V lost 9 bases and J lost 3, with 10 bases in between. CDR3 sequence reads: CASIPSTDTQYF. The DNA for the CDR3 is TGTGCCAGTATCCCATCTACAGATACGCAGTATTTT.